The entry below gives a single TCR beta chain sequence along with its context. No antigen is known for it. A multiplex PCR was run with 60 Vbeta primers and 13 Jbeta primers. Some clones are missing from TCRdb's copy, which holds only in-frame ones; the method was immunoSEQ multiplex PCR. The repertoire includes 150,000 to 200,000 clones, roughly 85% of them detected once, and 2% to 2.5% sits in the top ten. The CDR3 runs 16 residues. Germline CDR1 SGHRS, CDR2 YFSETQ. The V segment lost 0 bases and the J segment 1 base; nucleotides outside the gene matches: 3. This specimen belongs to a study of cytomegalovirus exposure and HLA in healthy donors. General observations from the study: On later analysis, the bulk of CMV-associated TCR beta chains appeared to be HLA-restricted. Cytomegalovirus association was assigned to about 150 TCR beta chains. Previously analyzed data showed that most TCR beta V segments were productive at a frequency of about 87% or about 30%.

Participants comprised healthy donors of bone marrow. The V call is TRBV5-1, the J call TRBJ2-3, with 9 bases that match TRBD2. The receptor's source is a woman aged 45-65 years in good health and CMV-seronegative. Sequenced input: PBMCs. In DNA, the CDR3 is TGCGCCAGCAGCTTGGAGATAGCGGGGGGCACAGATACGCAGTATTTT. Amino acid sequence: CASSLEIAGGTDTQYF.